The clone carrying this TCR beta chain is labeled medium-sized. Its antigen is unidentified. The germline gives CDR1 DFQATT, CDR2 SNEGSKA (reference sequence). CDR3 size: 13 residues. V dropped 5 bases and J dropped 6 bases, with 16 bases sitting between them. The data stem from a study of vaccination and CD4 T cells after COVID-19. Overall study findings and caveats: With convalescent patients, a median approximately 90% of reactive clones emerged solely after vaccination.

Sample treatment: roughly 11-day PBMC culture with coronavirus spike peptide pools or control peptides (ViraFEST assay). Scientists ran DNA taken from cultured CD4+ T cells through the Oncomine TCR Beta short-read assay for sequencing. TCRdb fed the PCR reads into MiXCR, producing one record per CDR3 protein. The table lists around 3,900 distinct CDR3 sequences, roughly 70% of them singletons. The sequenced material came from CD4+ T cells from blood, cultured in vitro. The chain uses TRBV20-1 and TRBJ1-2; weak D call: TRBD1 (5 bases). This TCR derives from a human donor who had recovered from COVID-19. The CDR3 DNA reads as TGCAGTGCTGCGAGGGGAGGGAGTAATGGCTACACCTTC. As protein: CSAARGGSNGYTF.